The clone carrying this T cell receptor beta chain was seen only once. CDR1 and CDR2 from the germline V gene are KGHSH and LQKENI. This CDR3 region has 14 residues. Trimming removed 3 bases from V and 8 bases from J; junction bases left unmatched: 5. This entry is derived from a study of blood T cell repertoires in COVID-19. Study context: Both acute and convalescent COVID-19 samples were obtained from the United States, Italy and Spain. From T cells, B-cell-depleted T cells, or PBMCs came the material, which was cDNA or gDNA.

Authors' data handling: Amplification of reference gene primers was used by the study to estimate nucleated cell counts. Assay used: immunoSEQ multiplex PCR; TCRdb lists only in-frame clones, some missing. V and J calls and clone size are as listed in that table; D and trimming were resolved from the DNA. This table holds about 170,000 clones, roughly 89% found once. The sample consisted of peripheral blood. The origin of this receptor is a man younger than 35 with active or convalescent COVID-19. The chain couples TRBV18 to TRBJ1-3; TRBD1 matches 9 bases. The chain's CDR3 is CASSPMDRGDTIYF. Here the CDR3 DNA reads TGTGCCAGCTCACCCATGGACAGGGGAGACACCATATATTTT.